Below, 15 T cell receptor beta chains from the same sample are listed, as sequenced in a study of OX40 agonist ivuxolimab in advanced cancers. Generated by immunoSEQ multiplex PCR, the TCRdb table keeps only in-frame clones and is missing some. The sample has 50,000 to 75,000 clones; roughly 89% are singletons. The sequencing used CD4+ or CD8+ T cells sorted from blood, collected in a trial of the OX40 agonist ivuxolimab. Receptors originate from an adult with an advanced solid tumor such as melanoma, head and neck, liver or kidney cancer.

The rearrangement links TRBV2 to TRBJ2-7; 10 bases are shared with TRBD1. In germline, CDR1 is SNHLY, CDR2 FYNNEI. This CDR3 is 13 amino acids long. V trimming: 8 bases; J trimming: 5 bases; junction bases outside the gene matches: 6. The CDR3 DNA reads as TGTGCCAGCGGCCGGGACAGGGGCCACGAGCAGTACTTC. Its translation: CASGRDRGHEQYF.

The V and J genes are TRBV6-1 and TRBJ2-1, with 9 bases matching TRBD1. Germline V gives CDR1 MNHNS, CDR2 SASEGT. Trimming removed 3 bases from V and 2 bases from J; junction bases left unmatched: 5. The CDR3 is 16 amino acids. This chain's CDR3 is CASSEEQGAPYNEQFF. The DNA for the CDR3 is TGTGCCAGCAGTGAGGAACAGGGGGCCCCCTACAATGAGCAGTTCTTC.

In nucleotides, the CDR3 is TGTGCCATCAGTGAGTCCCGGACTAGCGGGAACCACAATGAGCAGTTCTTC. This gives the protein CAISESRTSGNHNEQFF. The chain combines TRBV10-3 with TRBJ2-7; 12 nucleotides match TRBD2. The assigned J gene may be wrong: the sequence end matches TRBJ2-1 better. Germline CDR1 is ENHRY and CDR2 is SYGVKD. This CDR3 is 17 amino acids long.

This sequence joins TRBV18 and TRBJ1-1; TRBD1 matches at 10 bases. The V gene's germline CDR1 is KGHSH and CDR2 LQKENI. V was clipped by 4 bases and J by 1 base; unmatched bases: 3. The CDR3 length is 15 residues. The CDR3 DNA sequence: TGTGCCAGCTCACTGGGACAGGGGCCGAACACTGAAGCTTTCTTT. Its protein is CASSLGQGPNTEAFF. Full variable domain (remainder filled in from reference TRBV18 and TRBJ1-1): NAGVMQNPRHLVRRRGQEARLRCSPMKGHSHVYWYRQLPEEGLKFMVYLQKENIIDESGMPKERFSAEFPKEGPSILRIQQVVRGDSAAYFCASSLGQGPNTEAFFGQGTRLTVV.

The J gene is TRBJ1-6, the V gene TRBV4-1; no reliable D call. V was shortened by 1 base and J by 5 bases, with 15 bases between the two germline ends. Per germline, CDR1 MGHRA and CDR2 YSYEKL. This CDR3 contains 17 residues. For the CDR3, the DNA is TGCGCCAGCAGCCAAGTCGATATGGGGTTCCATAATTCACCCCTCCACTTT. This gives the protein CASSQVDMGFHNSPLHF.

V is TRBV7-6 and J is TRBJ2-2; 10 bases align to TRBD1. The CDR3 is 16 residues long. The V segment lost 5 bases and the J segment 5 bases; nucleotides outside the gene matches: 8. Germline V CDR1 and CDR2: SGHVS, FNYEAQ. This CDR3 is CASSPGQGDLTGELFF. The CDR3 DNA is TGTGCCAGCAGCCCTGGACAGGGGGATTTGACCGGGGAGCTGTTTTTT.

J is TRBJ2-7 and V is TRBV5-1; tentative D call: TRBD1 (6 bases). The CDR3 contains 13 residues. CDR1 and CDR2 (germline): SGHRS, YFSETQ. Trimming cost V 4 bases and J 4 bases, with 12 bases left between them. Written as DNA, the CDR3 is TGCGCCAGCAGCCCTTCGACAGGATACGAGCAGTACTTC. Its protein is CASSPSTGYEQYF.

This chain connects TRBV18 to TRBJ1-2; D is ambiguous. V dropped 11 bases and J dropped 8 bases, with 6 bases sitting between them. This CDR3 is 8 amino acids long. Per the germline V gene, CDR1 is KGHSH and CDR2 is LQKENI. CDR3 sequence (DNA): TGTGCCCGGGGAGGCTACACCTTC. Translated: CARGGYTF.

The rearrangement uses TRBV28 and TRBJ1-1; no definite D call. CDR1 is MDHEN, CDR2 SYDVKM, per germline. This CDR3 region has 13 residues. Trimming took 3 bases from V and 7 from J, leaving 12 bases between them. Here the CDR3 reads CASSLWDRGEAFF. In DNA form, the CDR3 reads TGTGCCAGCAGTTTGTGGGATCGCGGTGAAGCTTTCTTT. Complete variable domain (other parts from reference TRBV28 and TRBJ1-1): DVKVTQSSRYLVKRTGEKVFLECVQDMDHENMFWYRQDPGLGLRLIYFSYDVKMKEKGDIPEGYSVSREKKERFSLILESASTNQTSMYLCASSLWDRGEAFFGQGTRLTVV.

The chain has TRBV7-2 and TRBJ2-7; 8 bases map to TRBD2. V dropped 2 bases and J dropped 4; count of bases not matched to a gene: 7. Germline loops: CDR1 SGHTA, CDR2 FQGNSA. The CDR3 covers 15 residues. CDR3 in amino acids: CASSLWLAGGYEQYF. Here the CDR3 DNA reads TGTGCCAGCAGCTTATGGCTAGCGGGCGGATACGAGCAGTACTTC. Together with reference TRBV7-2 and TRBJ2-7, the CDR3 gives the full variable domain: GAGVSQSPSNKVTEKGKDVELRCDPISGHTALYWYRQSLGQGLEFLIYFQGNSAPDKSGLPSDRFSAERTGGSVSTLTIQRTQQEDSAVYLCASSLWLAGGYEQYFGPGTRLTVT.

The CDR3 region is CASSITSGASYEQYF. The CDR3 DNA reads TGTGCCAGTAGTATAACTAGCGGGGCCTCCTACGAGCAGTACTTC. J is TRBJ2-7 and V is TRBV19; 10 nucleotides line up with TRBD2. Germline V gives CDR1 LNHDA, CDR2 SQIVND (reference sequence). The CDR3 is made up of 15 amino acids. The trim removed 2 bases at V and 0 bases at J, leaving 1 base unmatched. Based on the CDR3 plus reference TRBV19 and TRBJ2-7, the full variable domain is DGGITQSPKYLFRKEGQNVTLSCEQNLNHDAMYWYRQDPGQGLRLIYYSQIVNDFQKGDIAEGYSVSREKKESFPLTVTSAQKNPTAFYLCASSITSGASYEQYFGPGTRLTVT.

V gene TRBV7-2 combines with J gene TRBJ2-7; 11 nucleotides line up with TRBD2. Germline V gene sequence: CDR1 SGHTA, CDR2 FQGNSA. The CDR3 contains 15 residues. V lost 5 bases and J lost 1; bases outside the gene matches: 4. As DNA, the CDR3 is TGTGCCAGCAGCACGACTAGCGGGACATCCTACGAGCAGTACTTC. Translated: CASSTTSGTSYEQYF.

The chain recombines TRBV9 with TRBJ2-2, with D possibly being TRBD2 (5 bases). Trimming took off 6 bases at V and 3 bases at J, with 27 bases between the two ends. The CDR3 spans 19 residues. CDR1 SGDLS and CDR2 YYNGEE come from the germline V gene. Written as DNA, the CDR3 is TGTGCCAGCACCGGGTTTCCGGACTCCAGAGATAGGGACACCGGGGAGCTGTTTTTT. This codes for CASTGFPDSRDRDTGELFF. Drawing the rest from reference TRBV9 and TRBJ2-2, the complete variable domain is DSGVTQTPKHLITATGQRVTLRCSPRSGDLSVYWYQQSLDQGLQFLIQYYNGEERAKGNILERFSAQQFPDLHSELNLSSLELGDSALYFCASTGFPDSRDRDTGELFFGEGSRLTVL.

There are a few counts of this clone. This sequence joins TRBV19 and TRBJ1-1; D might be TRBD1 (5 bases). Germline V gene sequence: CDR1 LNHDA, CDR2 SQIVND (reference sequence). The CDR3 covers 16 residues. Trimming removed 3 bases at V and 6 bases at J, with 20 bases between. For the CDR3, the DNA is TGTGCCAGTAGTATTTTTGGGGCCGCGGTAGGGTCTGAAGCTTTCTTT. Amino acid sequence: CASSIFGAAVGSEAFF.

The chain couples TRBV11-2 to TRBJ1-6; 10 bases map to TRBD1. Per the germline V gene, CDR1 is SGHAT and CDR2 is FQNNGV. The CDR3 totals 16 residues. With V trimmed by 1 base and J by 5 bases, 2 bases remained unmatched. CDR3 bases: TGTGCCAGCAGCTTAGGACAGGGGGCGGATAATTCACCCCTCCACTTT. Translating it yields CASSLGQGADNSPLHF.